This T cell receptor beta chain appears in the sequencing data of a study of cytotoxic CD8 clonotypes in ibrutinib-treated CLL. Study at large: The authors obtained response samples at a median of around 11 months of treatment, range 6 to 36. The study, taken as a whole, reports: Public clonotypes were rare and shrank or held steady on treatment. Sustained-remission patients were sampled at different times than progressing patients were. While tracking circulating CD8+ T-cell counts, baseline clonality exceeded that of age-matched healthy donors.

Data came from immunoSEQ multiplex PCR; TCRdb stores just in-frame clones and leaves some out. Found here are almost 85,000 clones, around 83% of them singletons; the top ten hold about 5.6%. The table lists this clone with a count of one. As yet, its antigen is unknown. The CDR3 runs to 16 residues. CDR1 and CDR2 (germline): SGHTA, FQGNSA. V dropped 5 bases and J dropped 5; count of bases not matched to a gene: 12. The V gene is TRBV7-2, the J gene TRBJ1-2, with 9 bases lining up with TRBD1. The TCR sequence derives from a human donor with chronic lymphocytic leukemia. The sample in question was PBMCs, obtained before ibrutinib treatment. DNA of the CDR3: TGTGCCAGCAGCCGCGGCGCGACGACAGGGGGGTATGGCTACACCTTC. Protein sequence: CASSRGATTGGYGYTF.